A selection of T cell receptor beta chains follows, all from one sample in a study of CD8 T cells in ankylosing spondylitis. Each CDR3 protein gets one entry after TCRdb re-called the 5' RACE reads with MiXCR. Counted here are around 770,000 distinct CDR3 sequences, 12% occurring once; the ten biggest clones make up less than 0.65%. The specimen sequenced was blood, either unsorted or a sorted T cell fraction (not recorded which). The source of these receptors is a male donor with ankylosing spondylitis. The CDR3 runs from the conserved cysteine through the conserved F or W. A D gene is named only where the DNA matches it firmly. Where a row states a size, it is once, few, many or the class of an expanded clone; other rows omit it.

TRBJ1-5 | - | TRBV27 | - | TGTGCCAGCAGTTCCCAGGGACTCGGCAGGGGCAATCAGCCCCAGCATTTT | CASSSQGLGRGNQPQHF
TRBJ2-5 | - | TRBV7-2 | TRBD1 | TGTGCCAGCAGCTTATTAGGGGGCCACGGGGAGACCCAGTACTTC | CASSLLGGHGETQYF
TRBJ2-7 | few | TRBV20-1 | - | TGCAGTGCTAGAGATGGGACCTCCTACGAGCAGTACTTC | CSARDGTSYEQYF
TRBJ1-3 | few | TRBV7-9 | - | TGTGCCAGCAGCTCGGGGCCCTCTGGAAACACCATATATTTT | CASSSGPSGNTIYF
TRBJ2-5 | - | TRBV6-1 | TRBD2 | TGTGCCAGCATCAAGCGGGGTAATCAAGAGACCCAGTACTTC | CASIKRGNQETQYF
TRBJ2-3 | - | TRBV25-1 | - | TGTGCCAGCAGTGCGCAGCCCACAGATACGCAGTATTTT | CASSAQPTDTQYF
TRBJ1-2 | - | TRBV6-5 | - | TGTGCCAGCAGTTACCGGCCGGGAGGCTACACCTTC | CASSYRPGGYTF
TRBJ2-7 | few | TRBV20-1 | - | TGCGGAATTAAGGATGGAAACGAGCAGTACTTC | CGIKDGNEQYF
TRBJ1-2 | - | TRBV4-3 | - | TGCGCCAGCAGCCCCCGCGGGGCCGAAACCTATGGCTACACCTTC | CASSPRGAETYGYTF
TRBJ2-3 | - | TRBV27 | - | TGTGCCATCGGACGAGGAACAGATACGCAGTATTTT | CAIGRGTDTQYF
TRBJ2-5 | many | TRBV29-1 | - | TGCAGCGTTCGTGAACTTTCTGCGCAGACCCAGTACTTC | CSVRELSAQTQYF
TRBJ2-3 | few | TRBV20-1 | TRBD2 | TGCAGTGCTAGAGGAACTAGCGGCCCGCATCCCAGCGGAGATACGCAGTATTTT | CSARGTSGPHPSGDTQYF
TRBJ1-5 | - | TRBV20-1 | - | TGCAGTGCTAGGCCCCCAGGGCCTAGCAATCAGCCCCAGCATTTT | CSARPPGPSNQPQHF
TRBJ1-2 | - | TRBV29-1 | - | TGCAGCGTTGGGGGGGTATCGGGCTACACCTTC | CSVGGVSGYTF
TRBJ1-2 | few | TRBV20-1 | TRBD1 | TGCAGTGCTAGAGCCCCGGGACAGGGGGAAGGCTACACCTTC | CSARAPGQGEGYTF
TRBJ1-5 | few | TRBV7-9 | - | TGTGCCAGCAGCTTTGTAGGGGGGAATCAGCCCCAGCATTTT | CASSFVGGNQPQHF
TRBJ1-1 | - | TRBV6-5 | - | TGTGCCAGCAGTTACCGGAGTGAAGCTTTCTTT | CASSYRSEAFF
TRBJ1-5 | - | TRBV20-1 | - | TGCAGTGCTAGAGGGAAGGCATCCTATCAGCCCCAGCATTTT | CSARGKASYQPQHF
TRBJ2-7 | few | TRBV4-1 | - | TGCGCCAGCAGCCACCTAGTGGGTCACTCCTACGAGCAGTACTTC | CASSHLVGHSYEQYF
TRBJ2-1 | many | TRBV29-1 | TRBD1 | TGCAGCGGCAGACAGGGAGCCAATGAGCAGTTCTTC | CSGRQGANEQFF
TRBJ1-1 | many | TRBV4-3 | - | TGCGCCAGCAGCCAAGATAGCTGGGGGAACACTGAAGCTTTCTTT | CASSQDSWGNTEAFF
TRBJ1-4 | - | TRBV3-1 | - | TGTGCCAGCAGCCAAGATAGGCCCCGGGCCTCAGCGGGAAAACTGTTTTTT | CASSQDRPRASAGKLFF
TRBJ1-1 | few | TRBV6-6 | - | TGTGCCAGCAGTCACTTTGAAGCTTTCTTT | CASSHFEAFF
TRBJ2-5 | - | TRBV5-5 | TRBD1 | TGTGCCAGCAGCTTCACCGGGACAGGGGAAGAGACCCAGCACTTC | CASSFTGTGEETQHF
TRBJ2-1 | few | TRBV20-1 | - | TGCAGTGCGGGAGGGCCTAGCTCAGGGGGTGAGCAGTTCTTC | CSAGGPSSGGEQFF
TRBJ2-1 | many | TRBV5-4 | TRBD2 | TGTGCCAGCAGTCGGACTAGCGGGAGCTCCTACAATGAGCAGTTCTTC | CASSRTSGSSYNEQFF
TRBJ2-7 | few | TRBV6-2/TRBV6-3 | - | TGTGCCAGCAGGGGACTGGACAAACCGACTTACGAGCAGTACTTC | CASRGLDKPTYEQYF
TRBJ2-2 | - | TRBV29-1 | - | TGCAGCGTTGAACAAAGTCGGACCGGGGAGCTGTTTTTT | CSVEQSRTGELFF
TRBJ1-4 | few | TRBV7-8 | - | TGTACCAGCAGCTTGTCCCGGTGGGGACCTAATGAAAAACTGTTTTTT | CTSSLSRWGPNEKLFF
TRBJ2-7 | many | TRBV29-1 | TRBD1 | TGCAGCGTTGAGAATCGGGGACAGGTCCCGTACGAGCAGTACTTC | CSVENRGQVPYEQYF
TRBJ2-7 | many | TRBV10-3 | TRBD1 | TGTGCCATAGGGGGCAAAAACGAGCAGTACTTC | CAIGGKNEQYF
TRBJ1-6 | many | TRBV7-3 | - | TGTGCCAGCAGCGCATTTAGCTCCTATAATTCACCCCTCCACTTT | CASSAFSSYNSPLHF
TRBJ2-7 | few | TRBV15 | TRBD1 | TGTGCCACCAGCAGGGGAGGGACAGGGCGAGAGCAGTACTTC | CATSRGGTGREQYF
TRBJ2-1 | - | TRBV7-7 | TRBD2 | TGTGCTAGCAGCCCGCGAATGGCTAGCGGAAACAATGAGCAGTTCTTC | CASSPRMASGNNEQFF
TRBJ2-1 | few | TRBV20-1 | - | TGCAGTGCTCCCAAGGGCCCGGGACTCGCATTGAATGAGCAGTTCTTC | CSAPKGPGLALNEQFF
TRBJ2-7 | - | TRBV3-1 | - | TGTGCCAGCAGCCGCGGGACAGTCAGGGAGCAGTACTTC | CASSRGTVREQYF
TRBJ2-4 | many | TRBV29-1 | - | TGCAGCGTTGAAAGGCTGGCCAAAAACATTCAGTACTTC | CSVERLAKNIQYF
TRBJ2-7 | - | TRBV20-1 | - | TGCAGTGCTACATCAGACGAGCAGTACTTC | CSATSDEQYF
TRBJ2-1 | - | TRBV5-6 | - | TGTGCCAGCAGCTTACGGGACAAGTACAATGAGCAGTTCTTC | CASSLRDKYNEQFF
TRBJ2-7 | - | TRBV7-8 | TRBD2 | TGTGCCAGCAGCTTAGCGTGGGTAGCGGGGGGAACCTACGAGCAGTACTTC | CASSLAWVAGGTYEQYF
TRBJ2-7 | - | TRBV20-1 | - | TGCAGTGCTACCTCCTGGGGCGGTGGCTACGAGCAGTACTTC | CSATSWGGGYEQYF
TRBJ2-1 | - | TRBV18 | TRBD1 | TGTGCCAGCTCTCAAAATACAGGGGATGAGCAGTTCTTC | CASSQNTGDEQFF
TRBJ2-1 | few | TRBV7-3 | - | TGTGCCAGCAGCTTGAACGGGGAGCCTTCCTACAATGAGCAGTTCTTC | CASSLNGEPSYNEQFF
TRBJ2-3 | - | TRBV5-1 | - | TGCGCCAGCAGCTTGTCGTCTTCAGATGGGCAGTATTTT | CASSLSSSDGQYF